These 18 T cell receptor beta chains came from one sample sequenced in a study of control samples from healthy donors and cancer patients. Measured with immunoSEQ multiplex PCR; TCRdb has only the in-frame clones, and not every one. This sample has tens of thousands of clones, with approximately 91% found just once. The sequencing sample was made of blood. These receptors were collected from a man between 50 and 59 years old in good health.

The V call is TRBV18, the J call TRBJ2-3; 8 bases agree with TRBD2. This CDR3 is 20 amino acids long. Germline assignment: CDR1 KGHSH and CDR2 LQKENI. The V gene end was trimmed by 0 bases and the J gene end by 0 bases; junction bases not matched to a gene: 14. In DNA form, the CDR3 reads TGTGCCAGCTCACCACCGGGGGGAGGGGCTAGCGGGTCTAGCACAGATACGCAGTATTTT. As protein: CASSPPGGGASGSSTDTQYF.

The rearrangement uses TRBV11-2 and TRBJ2-2, with D unresolved. The CDR3 has 14 residues. Germline V gene data show CDR1 as SGHAT and CDR2 as FQNNGV. V lost 1 base and J 6 bases, leaving 9 bases between the germline ends. For the CDR3, the DNA is TGTGCCAGCAGCTTAGTAGTCACCGCCGGGGAGCTGTTTTTT. It yields the protein CASSLVVTAGELFF.

This clone was picked up one time. This sequence joins TRBV7-6 and TRBJ2-3; D is perhaps TRBD1 (6 bases). V was clipped by 5 bases and J by 6 bases, with 18 bases between them. CDR1 is SGHVS, CDR2 FNYEAQ, per germline. The CDR3 covers 15 residues. CDR3 in amino acids: CASSIRPGARDTQYF. The CDR3 DNA is TGTGCCAGCAGCATTCGTCCAGGGGCGAGGGATACGCAGTATTTT.

CDR3 in DNA: TGTGCCAGCAGTTTATACAGGGACGGTGGGGTCTACGAGCAGTACTTC. Its translation: CASSLYRDGGVYEQYF. The chain has TRBV28 and TRBJ2-7, with D tentatively TRBD1 (6 bases). Germline CDR1 reads MDHEN; CDR2 reads SYDVKM. CDR3 length: 16 residues. Trimming stripped 1 base from V and 3 bases from J, with 16 bases between.

The chain recombines TRBV28 with TRBJ1-5; D gene uncertain. V was clipped by 2 bases and J by 4 bases, with 3 bases between them. The germline V gene has CDR1 MDHEN and CDR2 SYDVKM. CDR3 length: 12 residues. CDR3 nucleotide sequence: TGTGCCAGCAGTTTAAAGAATCAGCCCCAGCATTTT. Translation: CASSLKNQPQHF.

This clone has just one count. V and J are TRBV28 and TRBJ1-6, with a weak D call TRBD1 (5 bases). Germline lookup yields CDR1 MDHEN and CDR2 SYDVKM. The CDR3 has 14 residues. The V gene lost 5 bases and the J gene lost 14 bases, with 19 bases spanning the gap. This CDR3 is CASSPGTPGRALHF. The CDR3 DNA follows: TGTGCCAGCAGTCCCGGGACCCCCGGTCGCGCCCTCCACTTT.

The genes are TRBV21-1 and TRBJ1-2; TRBD1 reflects the table's D call only, with no check against the DNA. TRBV21-1 is labeled a pseudogene. This CDR3 has 17 residues. CDR3 nucleotide sequence: TGTGCCAGCAGCAATGGGACAGGGAAGACCTTTTTCTATGGCTACACCTTC. It translates to CASSNGTGKTFFYGYTF.

The chain carries TRBV6-5 and TRBJ1-2, with TRBD1 matching over 8 bases. CDR1 MNHEY and CDR2 SVGAGI come from the germline V gene. V dropped 6 bases and J dropped 4; count of bases not matched to a gene: 7. This CDR3 is 14 amino acids long. CDR3 loop: CASRGGTGGYGYTF. CDR3 bases: TGTGCCAGCAGGGGCGGGACAGGTGGCTATGGCTACACCTTC.

J is TRBJ2-1 and V is TRBV7-9, with 7 bases identical to TRBD2. J was trimmed by 7 bases and V by 4 bases; bases with no gene match: 4. CDR1 and CDR2 from the germline V gene are SEHNR and FQNEAQ (reference sequence). The CDR3 length is 13 residues. CDR3 sequence reads: CASSSWTRNEQFF. In DNA, the CDR3 is TGTGCCAGCAGCTCCTGGACTAGGAATGAGCAGTTCTTC.

The chain joins TRBV7-2 to TRBJ1-2, with 7 bases fitting TRBD1. CDR1 SGHTA and CDR2 FQGNSA come from the germline V gene. V lost 5 bases, J lost 8 bases, and 11 bases stayed unmatched. This CDR3 region has 14 residues. The CDR3 spells CASSPRQGTLGYTF. CDR3 sequence (DNA): TGTGCCAGCAGCCCCCGACAGGGTACCTTGGGCTACACCTTC.

This sequence joins TRBV14 and TRBJ2-7; D is ambiguous. CDR1 and CDR2 (germline): SGHDN, FVKESK. The V end was cut by 4 bases, the J end by 0 bases, with 10 bases between. The CDR3 totals 14 residues. Here the CDR3 DNA reads TGTGCCAGCAGCCCCTACTACCTCTCCTACGAGCAGTACTTC. Protein sequence: CASSPYYLSYEQYF.

V gene TRBV7-9 combines with J gene TRBJ1-4, with D hard to call. Germline assignment: CDR1 SEHNR and CDR2 FQNEAQ (reference sequence). Trimming took 2 bases from V and 0 from J, leaving 4 bases between them. This CDR3 has 14 amino acids. The CDR3 loop is CASSLSPTNEKLFF. In DNA form, the CDR3 reads TGTGCCAGCAGCTTAAGTCCAACTAATGAAAAACTGTTTTTT.

The chain joins TRBV28 to TRBJ2-1, with no clear D. The V gene lost 2 bases and the J gene lost 8 bases, with 4 bases spanning the gap. The length of the CDR3 is 11 residues. The germline V gene encodes CDR1 MDHEN and CDR2 SYDVKM. CDR3 residues: CASSLHYEQFF. The DNA of the CDR3 is TGTGCCAGCAGTTTACACTATGAGCAGTTCTTC. Full variable domain (remainder filled in from reference TRBV28 and TRBJ2-1): DVKVTQSSRYLVKRTGEKVFLECVQDMDHENMFWYRQDPGLGLRLIYFSYDVKMKEKGDIPEGYSVSREKKERFSLILESASTNQTSMYLCASSLHYEQFFGPGTRLTVL.

The chain carries TRBV27 and TRBJ1-1, with 8 positions matching TRBD1. V shed 5 bases, J shed 4 bases, and the junction held 6 bases outside the gene matches. CDR1 is MNHEY and CDR2 is SMNVEV in the germline V gene (reference sequence). The CDR3 loop spans 14 amino acids. The CDR3 DNA reads as TGTGCCAGCAGTAGGGTCACAGGGGGCACTGAAGCTTTCTTT. It translates to CASSRVTGGTEAFF.

The chain links TRBV6-6 to TRBJ2-7, with D perhaps matching TRBD2 (6 bases). The CDR3 consists of 14 residues. V lost 3 bases, J lost 3 bases, and 12 bases lay in between. Germline CDR1 is MNHNY and CDR2 is SVGAGI (reference sequence). The DNA for the CDR3 is TGTGCCAGCAGTTATCCAGGGACTGACTACGAGCAGTACTTC. It specifies CASSYPGTDYEQYF.

The DNA for the CDR3 is TGCAGCGTTGAAGGGACTGGAGGGACAGATACGCAGTATTTT. Its protein is CSVEGTGGTDTQYF. The chain has TRBV29-1 and TRBJ2-3, with a possible D match to TRBD2 (6 bases). This CDR3 is 14 amino acids long. V lost 1 base and J lost 3, with 11 bases in between. Germline V CDR1 and CDR2: SQVTM, ANQGSEA.

This clone was observed a few times. This rearrangement joins TRBV18 to TRBJ2-1; 9 positions agree with TRBD1. J was trimmed by 0 bases and V by 4 bases; bases with no gene match: 10. Germline V gives CDR1 KGHSH, CDR2 LQKENI. This CDR3 comprises 18 residues. CDR3 region: CASSRAFGTGTSYNEQFF. CDR3 coding DNA: TGTGCCAGCTCACGGGCGTTCGGGACAGGGACCTCCTACAATGAGCAGTTCTTC.

V gene TRBV11-3 combines with J gene TRBJ2-1; TRBD2 matches 11 bases. Per the germline V gene, CDR1 is SGHNT and CDR2 is YENEEA. The CDR3 spans 15 residues. The V and J ends lost 1 base and 7 bases, in that order; junction bases with no gene match: 3. CDR3 coding DNA: TGTGCCAGCAGCTTAGTAGCGGGAGGGCCTAATGAGCAGTTCTTC. Protein product: CASSLVAGGPNEQFF.